This T cell receptor (beta chain) is drawn from a study of cytotoxic CD8 clonotypes in ibrutinib-treated CLL. Sequenced by immunoSEQ multiplex PCR; TCRdb stores in-frame clones only, minus some. This repertoire shows roughly 250,000 clones, 70% found once; its top ten account for 15%. This specimen was PBMCs, taken after 24 months of ibrutinib treatment. This clonotype was obtained from a human donor with chronic lymphocytic leukemia.

The CDR3 is CASRTWAGRPEAFF. CDR3 coding DNA: TGTGCCAGCAGGACCTGGGCCGGCAGGCCTGAAGCTTTCTTT. V is TRBV27 and J is TRBJ1-1; D unclear. V lost 6 bases and J lost 6, with 17 bases in between. This CDR3 spans 14 amino acids. Per the germline V gene, CDR1 is MNHEY and CDR2 is SMNVEV (reference sequence).